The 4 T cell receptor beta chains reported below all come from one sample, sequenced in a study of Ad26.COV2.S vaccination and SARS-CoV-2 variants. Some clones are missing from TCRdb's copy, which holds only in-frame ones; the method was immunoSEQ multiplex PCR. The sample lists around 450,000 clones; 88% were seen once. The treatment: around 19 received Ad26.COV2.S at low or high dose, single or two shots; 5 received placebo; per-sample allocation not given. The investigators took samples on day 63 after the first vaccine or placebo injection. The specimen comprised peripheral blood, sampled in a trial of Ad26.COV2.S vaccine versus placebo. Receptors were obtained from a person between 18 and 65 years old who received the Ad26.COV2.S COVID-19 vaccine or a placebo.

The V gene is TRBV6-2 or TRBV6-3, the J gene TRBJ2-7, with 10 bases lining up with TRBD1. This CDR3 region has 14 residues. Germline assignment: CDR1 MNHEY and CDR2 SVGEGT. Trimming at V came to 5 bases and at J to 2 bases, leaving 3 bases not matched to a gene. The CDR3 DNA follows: TGTGCCAGCAGTCTAGGGACAGGGGCCTACGAGCAGTACTTC. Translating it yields CASSLGTGAYEQYF.

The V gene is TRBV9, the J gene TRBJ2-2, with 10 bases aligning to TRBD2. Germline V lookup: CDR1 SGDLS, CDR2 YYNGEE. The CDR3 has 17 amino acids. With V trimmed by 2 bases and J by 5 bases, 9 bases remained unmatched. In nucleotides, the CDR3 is TGTGCCAGCAGCGTTCAAGCGGGGGGGCCCCAAACCGGGGAGCTGTTTTTT. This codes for CASSVQAGGPQTGELFF.

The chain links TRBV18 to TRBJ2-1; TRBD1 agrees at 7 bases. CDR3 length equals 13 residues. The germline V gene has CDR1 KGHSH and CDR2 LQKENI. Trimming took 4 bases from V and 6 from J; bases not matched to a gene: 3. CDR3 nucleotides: TGTGCCAGCTCACAGGGACAGTCCAATGAGCAGTTCTTC. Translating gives CASSQGQSNEQFF. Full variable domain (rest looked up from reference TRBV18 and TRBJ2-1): NAGVMQNPRHLVRRRGQEARLRCSPMKGHSHVYWYRQLPEEGLKFMVYLQKENIIDESGMPKERFSAEFPKEGPSILRIQQVVRGDSAAYFCASSQGQSNEQFFGPGTRLTVL.

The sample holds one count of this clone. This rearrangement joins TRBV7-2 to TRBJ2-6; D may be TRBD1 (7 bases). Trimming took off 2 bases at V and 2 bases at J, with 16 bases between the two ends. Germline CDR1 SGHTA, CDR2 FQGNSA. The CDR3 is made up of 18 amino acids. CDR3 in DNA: TGTGCCAGCAGCTTAAGGGGGGACAGTTTTACTGGGGCCAACGTCCTGACTTTC. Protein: CASSLRGDSFTGANVLTF. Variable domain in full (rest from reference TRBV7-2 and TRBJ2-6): GAGVSQSPSNKVTEKGKDVELRCDPISGHTALYWYRQSLGQGLEFLIYFQGNSAPDKSGLPSDRFSAERTGGSVSTLTIQRTQQEDSAVYLCASSLRGDSFTGANVLTFGAGSRLTVL.